Sequencing of this TCR beta chain was carried out in a study of Ad26.COV2.S vaccination and SARS-CoV-2 variants. Turning to the study itself: Sample donor was a member of the COV1001 Ad26.COV2.S trial arm. Doses of Ad26.COV2.S were injected into muscle once or twice, 56 days apart.

Study-level results: Spike-specific TCR breadth in vaccine recipients exceeded that seen in placebo recipients. After vaccination, substantial breadth of spike-specific CD8+ and CD4+ responses was reported.

Profiling relied on immunoSEQ multiplex PCR, and the TCRdb table lists in-frame clones only, not all of them. The sample carries around 450,000 clones, around 90% recorded once. Per the germline V gene, CDR1 is SNHLY and CDR2 is FYNNEI. The CDR3 sequence is 13 residues long. J lost 3 bases, V lost 7 bases, and 2 bases had no gene match. The sample's treatment: 15 to 20 received Ad26.COV2.S at low or high dose, single or two shots; 5 received placebo; per-sample allocation not given. Sampling happened 63 days after the first vaccine or placebo injection. About this clone: No antigen is known for it.

The rearrangement uses TRBV2 and TRBJ2-1; 8 bases match TRBD2. Sequences were derived from peripheral blood, sampled in a trial of Ad26.COV2.S vaccine versus placebo. This receptor was taken from a person aged 18-65 years who received the Ad26.COV2.S COVID-19 vaccine or a placebo. The CDR3 sequence: CASTSGGYNEQFF. Written as DNA, the CDR3 is TGTGCCAGCACGAGCGGGGGCTACAATGAGCAGTTCTTC.